One sample yielded the 23 T cell receptor beta chains listed below, sequenced in a study of CD8+ T cells in alopecia areata. Investigators isolated RNA and reverse transcribed it into cDNA to act as the sequencing template. The data were produced by immunoSEQ multiplex PCR, yet TCRdb's version contains in-frame clones alone and is incomplete. The sample holds about 92,000 clones, roughly 46% seen once. Documented treatment: oral pan-JAK inhibitor, 5-10 mg twice daily. The source material was CD8+ T cells sorted from blood, sampled at week 24, from a patient treated with tofacitinib. Receptors originate from a human donor with alopecia areata.

This clone was counted between two and nine times. The genes are TRBV5-5 and TRBJ2-5; possibly TRBD2 for D (6 bases). This CDR3 comprises 13 residues. Trimming removed 4 bases from V and 4 bases from J, with 11 bases in between. CDR1 SGHKS and CDR2 YYEKEE come from the germline V gene (reference sequence). The DNA for the CDR3 is TGTGCCAGCAGCCCCGCCGGGGGAGAGACCCAGTACTTC. Encoded protein: CASSPAGGETQYF. The complete variable domain, with remaining parts taken from reference TRBV5-5 and TRBJ2-5, reads DAGVTQSPTHLIKTRGQQVTLRCSPISGHKSVSWYQQVLGQGPQFIFQYYEKEERGRGNFPDRFSARQFPNYSSELNVNALLLGDSALYLCASSPAGGETQYFGPGTRLLVL.

The chain uses TRBV6-5 and TRBJ1-1; D is unresolved. Looked up from germline, CDR1 is MNHEY and CDR2 is SVGAGI. The V end lost 0 bases, the J end lost 3 bases, and 8 bases lay between the germline ends. There are 14 residues in the CDR3. The CDR3 is CASSYSTLYTEAFF. CDR3 DNA: TGTGCCAGCAGTTACTCAACGTTATACACTGAAGCTTTCTTT.

In this sample, this clone turned up a few times. A far larger clone is just one base off, so this is likely a read error. Other DNA sequences in this specimen translate into the identical CDR3. The chain employs TRBV13 and TRBJ2-1, with 9 bases matching TRBD2. Per the germline V gene, CDR1 is PRHDT and CDR2 is FYEKMQ (reference sequence). This CDR3 spans 16 amino acids. V was clipped by 5 bases and J by 5 bases; unmatched bases: 10. CDR3: CASSQGASGTDNEQFF. For the CDR3, the DNA is TGTGCCAGCAGCCAAGGGGCTAGCGGGACAGACAATGAGCAGTTCTTC.

The chain combines TRBV9 with TRBJ1-3, with unresolved D. Germline values: CDR1 SGDLS, CDR2 YYNGEE. Trimming left V 3 bases short and J 4 bases short, with 8 bases between. This CDR3 is built from 13 residues. The CDR3 DNA reads TGTGCCAGCAGCGGGACTTCAGGAAACACCATATATTTT. Translation gives CASSGTSGNTIYF.

V usage is TRBV29-1 and J usage is TRBJ2-1; tentatively, D is TRBD1 or TRBD2 (6 bases each). V was cut by 5 bases and J by 3 bases, with 11 bases left in between. Germline CDR1 is SQVTM and CDR2 is ANQGSEA. This CDR3 spans 13 amino acids. CDR3 region: CSVRGEDYNEQFF. The DNA of the CDR3 is TGCAGCGTTAGGGGGGAGGACTACAATGAGCAGTTCTTC.

A few counts support this clone. This chain joins TRBV18 and TRBJ2-3; D not resolved. The CDR3 has 15 residues. The V end lost 5 bases, the J end lost 0 bases, and 12 bases lay between the germline ends. Germline assignment: CDR1 KGHSH and CDR2 LQKENI. The CDR3 here is CASSTWDSSTDTQYF. DNA of the CDR3: TGTGCCAGCTCAACGTGGGATAGTAGCACAGATACGCAGTATTTT.

The J gene is TRBJ2-5, the V gene TRBV25-1, with a tentative D call TRBD2 (6 bases). The CDR3 is 15 residues long. Germline V gene data show CDR1 as MGHDK and CDR2 as SYGVNS. Trimming removed 6 bases at V and 4 bases at J, with 18 bases between. CDR3 loop: CASRGLWASAETQYF. The CDR3 bases are TGTGCCAGCAGGGGGCTCTGGGCTAGCGCAGAGACCCAGTACTTC.

The chain uses TRBV29-1 and TRBJ2-5; 7 nucleotides align to TRBD1. The J call may be mistaken, given a closer DNA end match to TRBJ2-7. The CDR3 runs 15 residues. CDR1 SQVTM and CDR2 ANQGSEA come from the germline V gene. In DNA form, the CDR3 reads TGCAGCGTTGAAGATCCGAGACAGGGAACGTACGAGCAGTACTTC. Protein sequence: CSVEDPRQGTYEQYF.

The chain couples TRBV27 to TRBJ1-2, with 7 bases identical to TRBD1. Germline CDR1 is MNHEY and CDR2 is SMNVEV (reference sequence). CDR3 length: 12 residues. With 6 bases clipped from V and 6 bases from J, the junction kept 4 bases outside the gene matches. The DNA for the CDR3 is TGTGCCAGCAGACAGGGGCTCAATGGCTACACCTTC. It encodes CASRQGLNGYTF.

V is TRBV19 and J is TRBJ2-2; 9 bases agree with TRBD2. The germline V gene encodes CDR1 LNHDA and CDR2 SQIVND (reference sequence). Trimming at V came to 5 bases and at J to 1 base, leaving 5 bases not matched to a gene. The CDR3 has 16 residues. The CDR3 DNA reads as TGTGCCAGTAGTTTCACTAGCGGGTTGAACACCGGGGAGCTGTTTTTT. Encoded protein: CASSFTSGLNTGELFF.

The V gene is TRBV29-1, the J gene TRBJ2-7; D remains unclear. V lost 4 bases, J lost 2 bases, and 12 bases lay in between. Germline V gene data show CDR1 as SQVTM and CDR2 as ANQGSEA. This CDR3 is built from 13 residues. As DNA, the CDR3 is TGCAGCGTTGGCCGGACGGAGACCTACGAGCAGTACTTC. This translates into CSVGRTETYEQYF.

The chain recombines TRBV6-5 with TRBJ2-4; D is perhaps TRBD2 (6 bases). CDR1 is MNHEY and CDR2 is SVGAGI in the germline V gene. Deletions cut 4 bases from V and 0 bases from J, with 13 bases between. The CDR3 is 16 amino acids. CDR3 bases: TGTGCCAGCAGTTCGGGACTGGGGGTAGCCAAAAACATTCAGTACTTC. Protein sequence: CASSSGLGVAKNIQYF.

This clone was observed once. In nucleotides, the CDR3 is TGCGCCAGCAGCGATCGGGAGTCGCACACCGGGGAGCTGTTTTTT. Translation gives CASSDRESHTGELFF. The gene calls are TRBV4-1 and TRBJ2-2; maybe TRBD2 (6 bases). The CDR3 extends over 15 amino acids. The V end lost 5 bases, the J end lost 3 bases, and 13 bases lay between the germline ends. Germline V gene data show CDR1 as MGHRA and CDR2 as YSYEKL.

This clone appeared many times. The chain joins TRBV29-1 to TRBJ2-2, with D uncertain. The length of the CDR3 is 10 residues. From germline, CDR1 is SQVTM and CDR2 ANQGSEA. The CDR3 loop reads CGVGTGELFF. The DNA of the CDR3 is TGCGGGGTCGGCACCGGGGAGCTGTTTTTT.

This chain connects TRBV27 to TRBJ1-2; D is undetermined. V lost 3 bases to trimming and J lost 8 bases, with 13 bases between them. There are 13 residues in the CDR3. CDR1 and CDR2 from the germline V gene are MNHEY and SMNVEV (reference sequence). This CDR3 reads CASSLGSLSGYTF. The CDR3 nucleotides are TGTGCCAGCAGTTTGGGATCTCTGTCCGGCTACACCTTC.

The chain recombines TRBV19 with TRBJ2-1; TRBD2 agrees at 7 bases. There are 15 residues in the CDR3. Germline loops: CDR1 LNHDA, CDR2 SQIVND (reference sequence). The V gene end was trimmed by 5 bases and the J gene end by 2 bases; junction bases not matched to a gene: 6. CDR3 residues: CASSRASGPYNEQFF. CDR3 coding DNA: TGTGCCAGTAGTCGGGCTAGCGGCCCCTACAATGAGCAGTTCTTC. The full variable domain, in which reference TRBV19 and TRBJ2-1 provide the parts outside the CDR3, is DGGITQSPKYLFRKEGQNVTLSCEQNLNHDAMYWYRQDPGQGLRLIYYSQIVNDFQKGDIAEGYSVSREKKESFPLTVTSAQKNPTAFYLCASSRASGPYNEQFFGPGTRLTVL.

This chain connects TRBV5-1 to TRBJ2-7; TRBD1 agrees at 9 bases. The CDR3 consists of 15 residues. Germline V lookup: CDR1 SGHRS, CDR2 YFSETQ. Trimming removed 4 bases from V and 4 bases from J; junction bases left unmatched: 9. In nucleotides, the CDR3 is TGCGCCAGCAGCCCACAACAGGGGGCTTGGTACGAGCAGTACTTC. Protein: CASSPQQGAWYEQYF. Full variable domain (remainder filled in from reference TRBV5-1 and TRBJ2-7): KAGVTQTPRYLIKTRGQQVTLSCSPISGHRSVSWYQQTPGQGLQFLFEYFSETQRNKGNFPGRFSGRQFSNSRSEMNVSTLELGDSALYLCASSPQQGAWYEQYFGPGTRLTVT.

This chain links TRBV27 with TRBJ2-7, with 7 bases matching TRBD2. Germline V gene data show CDR1 as MNHEY and CDR2 as SMNVEV (reference sequence). The CDR3 has 15 residues. Trimming cost V 4 bases and J 6 bases; bases outside gene matches: 12. The CDR3 loop is CASSYRLAGVFEQYF. The DNA of the CDR3 is TGTGCCAGCAGTTACCGCCTTGCGGGAGTCTTCGAGCAGTACTTC.

Comment on this clone: Mismatch with germline at one junction end may stem from a read error. Other DNA sequences in this sample translate to the same CDR3. The chain combines TRBV29-1 with TRBJ2-6, with 9 positions matching TRBD1. This CDR3 has 16 residues. Germline assignment: CDR1 SQVTM and CDR2 ANQGSEA. The CDR3 sequence: CSARTGEGMRANVLTF. The CDR3 DNA is TGCAGCGCCCGGACAGGGGAGGGTATGAGGGCCAACGTCCTAACTTTC.

In this sample, this clone turned up many times. V usage is TRBV28 and J usage is TRBJ2-1; TRBD2 aligns across 10 bases. V lost 4 bases to trimming and J lost 4 bases; unmatched junction nucleotides: 4. CDR1 and CDR2 (germline): MDHEN, SYDVKM. There are 15 residues in the CDR3. The CDR3 here is CASSSGLAAYNEQFF. In DNA, the CDR3 is TGTGCCAGCAGTTCCGGACTAGCGGCTTACAATGAGCAGTTCTTC.

The rearrangement uses TRBV4-1 and TRBJ2-2; D ambiguous. This CDR3 is built from 11 residues. V lost 8 bases and J lost 1, with 2 bases in between. Germline loops: CDR1 MGHRA, CDR2 YSYEKL. The CDR3 DNA reads as TGCGCCAGCCAGAACACCGGGGAGCTGTTTTTT. This translates into CASQNTGELFF.

This chain links TRBV9 with TRBJ2-1, with D possibly being TRBD1 or TRBD2 (5 bases each). The CDR3 is made up of 12 amino acids. CDR1 is SGDLS and CDR2 is YYNGEE in the germline V gene. V gave up 7 bases and J gave up 0 bases, with 5 bases separating them. CDR3: CASGTSYNEQFF. CDR3 nucleotide sequence: TGTGCCAGCGGGACCTCCTACAATGAGCAGTTCTTC.

The V and J genes are TRBV10-3 and TRBJ1-3; a weak D match, TRBD1 (5 bases). Deletions cut 6 bases from V and 0 bases from J, with 12 bases between. This CDR3 is built from 15 residues. The germline V gene encodes CDR1 ENHRY and CDR2 SYGVKD. The CDR3 bases are TGTGCCATCAGGGGGACGGGCACCTCTGGAAACACCATATATTTT. It yields the protein CAIRGTGTSGNTIYF.